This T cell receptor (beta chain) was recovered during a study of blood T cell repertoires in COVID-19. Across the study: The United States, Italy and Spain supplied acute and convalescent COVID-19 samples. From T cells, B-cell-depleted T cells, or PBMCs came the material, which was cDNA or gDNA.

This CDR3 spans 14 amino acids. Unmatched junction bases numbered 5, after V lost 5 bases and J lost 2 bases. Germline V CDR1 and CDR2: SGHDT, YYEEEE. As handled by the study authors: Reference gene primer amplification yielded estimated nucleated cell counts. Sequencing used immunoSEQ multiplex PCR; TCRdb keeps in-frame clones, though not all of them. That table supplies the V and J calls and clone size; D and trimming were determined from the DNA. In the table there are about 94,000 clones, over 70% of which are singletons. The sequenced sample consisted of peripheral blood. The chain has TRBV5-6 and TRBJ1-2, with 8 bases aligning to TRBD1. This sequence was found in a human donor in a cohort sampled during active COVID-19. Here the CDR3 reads CASRLGQGNYGYTF. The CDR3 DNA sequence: TGTGCCAGCAGGCTTGGACAGGGAAACTATGGCTACACCTTC.